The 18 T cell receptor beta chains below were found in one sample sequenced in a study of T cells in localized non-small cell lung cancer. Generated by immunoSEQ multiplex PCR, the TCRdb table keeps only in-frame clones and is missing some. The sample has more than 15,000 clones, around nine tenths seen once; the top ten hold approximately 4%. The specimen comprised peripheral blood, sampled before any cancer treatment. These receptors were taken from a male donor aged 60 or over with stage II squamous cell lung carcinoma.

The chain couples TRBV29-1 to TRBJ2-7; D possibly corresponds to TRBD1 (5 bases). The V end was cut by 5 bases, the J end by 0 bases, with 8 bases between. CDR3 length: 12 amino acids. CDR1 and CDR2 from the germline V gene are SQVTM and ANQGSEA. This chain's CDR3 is CSVLTASYEQYF. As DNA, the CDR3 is TGCAGCGTTTTGACAGCCTCCTACGAGCAGTACTTC.

The CDR3 region is CASSFDRTSGSSEQYF. The CDR3 nucleotides read TGTGCCAGCAGCTTTGACAGGACTAGCGGGAGTAGCGAGCAGTACTTC. The chain joins TRBV7-9 to TRBJ2-7; 13 bases map to TRBD2. The CDR3 length is 16 residues. V gave up 3 bases and J gave up 6 bases; unmatched junction bases: 8. CDR1 SEHNR and CDR2 FQNEAQ come from the germline V gene (reference sequence).

The CDR3 loop is CASSGGTLSFKNIQYF. For the CDR3, the DNA is TGTGCCAGCAGCGGCGGGACCCTATCCTTCAAAAACATTCAGTACTTC. V usage is TRBV9 and J usage is TRBJ2-4; TRBD2 is a possible D gene (6 bases). V shed 3 bases and J shed 3 bases, with 16 bases lying between them. Germline V gene lookup returns CDR1 SGDLS and CDR2 YYNGEE. The CDR3 covers 16 residues.

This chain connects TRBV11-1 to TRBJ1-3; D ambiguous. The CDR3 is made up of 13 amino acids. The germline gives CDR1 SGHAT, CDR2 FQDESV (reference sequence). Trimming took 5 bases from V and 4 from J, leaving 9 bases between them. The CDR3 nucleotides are TGTGCCAGCAGCCGAAGGAGAGGAAACACCATATATTTT. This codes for CASSRRRGNTIYF.

The CDR3 is CSVEGKVNTEAFF. The CDR3 nucleotides are TGCAGCGTTGAGGGGAAAGTGAACACTGAAGCTTTCTTT. The chain uses TRBV29-1 and TRBJ1-1; D not resolved. V lost 3 bases and J lost 0, with 8 bases in between. Germline loops: CDR1 SQVTM, CDR2 ANQGSEA. The CDR3 runs 13 residues. Full variable domain (missing parts from reference TRBV29-1 and TRBJ1-1): SAVISQKPSRDICQRGTSLTIQCQVDSQVTMMFWYRQQPGQSLTLIATANQGSEATYESGFVIDKFPISRPNLTFSTLTVSNMSPEDSSIYLCSVEGKVNTEAFFGQGTRLTVV.

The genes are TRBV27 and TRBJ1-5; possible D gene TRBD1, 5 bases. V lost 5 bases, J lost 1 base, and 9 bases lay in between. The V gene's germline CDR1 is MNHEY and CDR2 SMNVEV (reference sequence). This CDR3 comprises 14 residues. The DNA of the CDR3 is TGTGCCAGCAGTCCTCGGGACAGCAATCAGCCCCAGCATTTT. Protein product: CASSPRDSNQPQHF.

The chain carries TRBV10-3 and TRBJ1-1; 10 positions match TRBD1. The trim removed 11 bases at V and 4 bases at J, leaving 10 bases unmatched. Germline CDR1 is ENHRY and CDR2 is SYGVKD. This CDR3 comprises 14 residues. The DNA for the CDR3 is TGTGCCGCCAAGGGACAGGGGTCGGGCACTGAAGCTTTCTTT. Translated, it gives CAAKGQGSGTEAFF.

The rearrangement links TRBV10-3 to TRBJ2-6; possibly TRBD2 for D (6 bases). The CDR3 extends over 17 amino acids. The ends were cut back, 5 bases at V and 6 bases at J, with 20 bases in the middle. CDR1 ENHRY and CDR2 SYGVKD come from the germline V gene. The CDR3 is CAISPSDGGNAANVLTF. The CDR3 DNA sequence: TGTGCCATCAGTCCATCCGACGGGGGAAACGCGGCCAACGTCCTGACTTTC.

The CDR3 DNA is TGTGCCAGCAGGTTCGAACAGGGCCTTTCCTACGAGCAGTACTTC. Its protein product is CASRFEQGLSYEQYF. The genes are TRBV6-6 and TRBJ2-7, with D possibly matching TRBD1 (6 bases). Trimming left V 6 bases short and J 1 base short, with 16 bases between. The germline CDR1 and CDR2 sequences are MNHNY and SVGAGI (reference sequence). The CDR3 has 15 amino acids.

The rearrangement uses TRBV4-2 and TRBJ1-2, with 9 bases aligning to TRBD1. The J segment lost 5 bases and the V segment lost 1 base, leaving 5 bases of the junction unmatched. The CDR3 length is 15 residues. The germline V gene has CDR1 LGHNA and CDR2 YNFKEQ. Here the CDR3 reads CASSQGGQGMYGYTF. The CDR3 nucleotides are TGTGCCAGCAGCCAAGGCGGACAGGGGATGTATGGCTACACCTTC.

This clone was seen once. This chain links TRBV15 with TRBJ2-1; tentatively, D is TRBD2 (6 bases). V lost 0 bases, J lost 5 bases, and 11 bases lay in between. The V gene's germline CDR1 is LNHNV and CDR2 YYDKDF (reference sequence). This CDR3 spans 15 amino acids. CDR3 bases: TGTGCCACCAGCAGAGACGGGCCGGGGGACAATGAGCAGTTCTTC. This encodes CATSRDGPGDNEQFF.

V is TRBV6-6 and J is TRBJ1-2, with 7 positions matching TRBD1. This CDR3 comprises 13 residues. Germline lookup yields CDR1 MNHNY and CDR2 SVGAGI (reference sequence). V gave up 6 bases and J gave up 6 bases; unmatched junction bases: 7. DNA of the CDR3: TGTGCCAGCAGACCCGGGACAGTTAATGGCTACACCTTC. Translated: CASRPGTVNGYTF.

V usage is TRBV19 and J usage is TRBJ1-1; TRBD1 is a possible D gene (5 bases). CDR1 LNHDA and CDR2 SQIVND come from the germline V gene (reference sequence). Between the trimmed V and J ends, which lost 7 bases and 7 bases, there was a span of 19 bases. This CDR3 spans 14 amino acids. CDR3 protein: CASTVDSYRGEAFF. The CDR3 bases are TGTGCCAGTACCGTAGACAGTTATCGAGGTGAAGCTTTCTTT.

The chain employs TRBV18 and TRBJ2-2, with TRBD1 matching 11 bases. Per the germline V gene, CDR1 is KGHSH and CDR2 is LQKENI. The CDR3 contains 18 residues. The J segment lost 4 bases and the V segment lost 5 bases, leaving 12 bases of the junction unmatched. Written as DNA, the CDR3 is TGTGCCAGCTCAAAAGGACAGGGGGCGCGGGAGCGCACCGGGGAGCTGTTTTTT. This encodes CASSKGQGARERTGELFF.

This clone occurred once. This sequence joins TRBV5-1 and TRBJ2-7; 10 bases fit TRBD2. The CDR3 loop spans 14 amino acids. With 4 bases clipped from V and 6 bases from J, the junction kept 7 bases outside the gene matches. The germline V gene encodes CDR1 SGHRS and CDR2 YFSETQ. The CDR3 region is CASSKTSGSREQYF. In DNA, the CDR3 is TGCGCCAGCAGCAAGACTAGCGGGTCTCGCGAGCAGTACTTC. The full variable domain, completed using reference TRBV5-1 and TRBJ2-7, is KAGVTQTPRYLIKTRGQQVTLSCSPISGHRSVSWYQQTPGQGLQFLFEYFSETQRNKGNFPGRFSGRQFSNSRSEMNVSTLELGDSALYLCASSKTSGSREQYFGPGTRLTVT.

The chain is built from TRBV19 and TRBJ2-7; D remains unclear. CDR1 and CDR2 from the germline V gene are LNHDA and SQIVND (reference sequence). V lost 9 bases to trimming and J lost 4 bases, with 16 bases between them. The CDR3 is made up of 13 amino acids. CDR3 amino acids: CASGPGRPYEQYF. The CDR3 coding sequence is TGTGCCAGCGGCCCGGGCAGGCCATACGAGCAGTACTTC.

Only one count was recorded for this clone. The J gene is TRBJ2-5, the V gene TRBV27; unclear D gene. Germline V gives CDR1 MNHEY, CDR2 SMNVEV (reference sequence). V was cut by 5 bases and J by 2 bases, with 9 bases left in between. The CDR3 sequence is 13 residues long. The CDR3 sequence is CASSPLSQETQYF. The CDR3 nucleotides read TGTGCCAGCAGTCCTTTATCACAAGAGACCCAGTACTTC.

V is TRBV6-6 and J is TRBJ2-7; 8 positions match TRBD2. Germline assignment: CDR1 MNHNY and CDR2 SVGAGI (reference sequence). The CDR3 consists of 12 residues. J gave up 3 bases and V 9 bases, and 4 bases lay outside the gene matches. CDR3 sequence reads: CARSSGNYEQYF. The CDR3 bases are TGTGCCAGAAGTAGCGGGAACTACGAGCAGTACTTC.